This T cell receptor (beta chain) originates from a study of blood T cell repertoires in COVID-19. Libraries were prepared by immunoSEQ multiplex PCR; TCRdb keeps only in-frame clonotypes and omits some of them. The sample holds roughly 28,000 clones, roughly nine tenths seen once. Looked up from germline, CDR1 is MNHEY and CDR2 is SMNVEV (reference sequence). The CDR3 runs to 20 residues. Deletions cut 6 bases from V and 9 bases from J, with 33 bases between. This clonotype was sampled from a human donor in a cohort sampled during active COVID-19. Sequenced input: peripheral blood. This rearrangement joins TRBV27 to TRBJ1-6; D perhaps matches TRBD1 (5 bases). Here the CDR3 DNA reads TGTGCCAGCAGCCCAGATCCGGGACGACAACCATGGGGGGTGGGTTCACCCCTCCACTTT. Translation gives CASSPDPGRQPWGVGSPLHF.